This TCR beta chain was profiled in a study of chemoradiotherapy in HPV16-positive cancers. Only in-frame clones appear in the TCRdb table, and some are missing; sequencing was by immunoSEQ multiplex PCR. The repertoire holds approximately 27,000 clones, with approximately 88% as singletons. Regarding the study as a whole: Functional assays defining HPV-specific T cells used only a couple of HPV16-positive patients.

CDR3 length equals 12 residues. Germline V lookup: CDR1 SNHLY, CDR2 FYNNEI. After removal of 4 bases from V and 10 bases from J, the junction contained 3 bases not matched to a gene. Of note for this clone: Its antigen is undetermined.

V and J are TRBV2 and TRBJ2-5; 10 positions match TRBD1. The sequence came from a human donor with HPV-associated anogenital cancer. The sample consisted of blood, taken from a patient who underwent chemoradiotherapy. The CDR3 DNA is TGTGCCAGCAGTGTGGGGACAGGGGACCAGTACTTC. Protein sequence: CASSVGTGDQYF.